Each of the 2 T cell receptor beta chains below was sequenced from the same sample in a study of T cells in Graves' hyperthyroidism and ophthalmopathy (dated by TCRdb to the late 2010s). The protocol used for the library was multiplex PCR. Sequencing instrument: Illumina HiSeq 2000. TCR beta CDR3 regions were amplified from RNA transcripts. The TCR CDR3 was subjected to a first round of RT-PCR using the HTBI primer set and the Qiagen OneStep RT-PCR kit. Starting from the raw public reads, TCRdb applied fastp trimming at Q25, assembled clones with MiXCR and retained in-frame beta chains. Rows with one shared CDR3 protein collapse into an entry with the most common genes and DNA. Present in this sample are about 840,000 distinct CDR3 sequences, about 38% of which were seen just once. The top ten hold roughly 8.3% of the sample. The sequencing input was blood. The receptors shown here come from a man younger than 35 with Graves' hyperthyroidism.

This clonotype was counted once. Possible read error: a much larger clone is one base away. The chain has TRBV20-1 and TRBJ1-1; tentative D call: TRBD1 (6 bases). The CDR3 contains 14 residues. Germline CDR1 DFQATT, CDR2 SNEGSKA (reference sequence). Trimming shortened V by 1 base and J by 2 bases, and 11 bases separated the two germline ends. In DNA form, the CDR3 reads TGCAGTGCTAGAGGGGGGCACGACAACACTGAAGCTTTCTTT. Translated: CSARGGHDNTEAFF.

This clonotype was picked up one time. The gene calls are TRBV2 and TRBJ2-5; D not certain. CDR1 is SNHLY, CDR2 FYNNEI, per germline. This CDR3 contains 14 residues. Trimming cost V 8 bases and J 1 base, with 14 bases left between them. CDR3 DNA sequence: TGTGCCAGCTTTAGGGATTTGTGCCAAGAGACCCAGTACTTC. Its translation: CASFRDLCQETQYF.